The rows below give T cell receptor beta chains drawn from one sample of a study of CD8+ T cells in alopecia areata. Clones were sequenced by immunoSEQ multiplex PCR, and TCRdb holds only the in-frame ones, with some missing. The sample consists of 98,000 or so clones, about 64% of them appearing once. Here the sequenced sample was CD8+ T cells sorted from blood, taken at week 4, from a patient treated with tofacitinib. The receptors here all came from a human donor with alopecia areata. Both conserved end residues are part of each CDR3. The D gene is left open where the match is weak. Clone size is given for some rows only: seen once, a few or many times, or a class if the clone is expanded.

d_call	v_call	j_call	clone_size	cdr3_nt	cdr3_aa
NA	TRBV9	TRBJ2-1	NA	TGTGCCAGCAGCGTAGGATCGGGTGTGGGTGAGCAGTTCTTC	CASSVGSGVGEQFF
NA	TRBV4-1	TRBJ2-1	NA	TGCGCCAGCAGCCAAGAGGCTACAGGACCCTACAATGAGCAGTTCTTC	CASSQEATGPYNEQFF
NA	TRBV9	TRBJ2-7	NA	TGTGCCAGCAGCGTAGGACAGTACTACGAGCAGTACTTC	CASSVGQYYEQYF
TRBD2	TRBV7-3	TRBJ2-3	NA	TGTGCCAGCAGCCCACTAGCGGGGGCGCCAAGCGTAGATACGCAGTATTTT	CASSPLAGAPSVDTQYF
NA	TRBV4-1	TRBJ1-5	few	TGCGCCAGCAGCCTTATACAGGGAAGAAGCAATCAGCCCCAGCATTTT	CASSLIQGRSNQPQHF
NA	TRBV7-2	TRBJ2-4	NA	TGTGCCAGCAGCTTAGTACTAGGCACGCTGTACTTC	CASSLVLGTLYF
TRBD1	TRBV28	TRBJ1-5	NA	TGTGCCAGCAGCCAGGACAGGGGGCTAGGACAGCCCCAGCATTTT	CASSQDRGLGQPQHF
NA	TRBV29-1	TRBJ1-4	few	TGCAGCGTGGGGGACCGTGAAAAACTGTTTTTT	CSVGDREKLFF
TRBD1	TRBV15	TRBJ2-5	NA	TGTGCCACCAGCACGGTACGACAGGGGGACGAGGAGACCCAGTACTTC	CATSTVRQGDEETQYF
NA	TRBV9	TRBJ1-1	few	TGTGCCAGCAGCGTAGGAGTCCAGACAGGAATGAACACTGAAGCTTTCTTT	CASSVGVQTGMNTEAFF
NA	TRBV30	TRBJ2-3	NA	TGTGCCTGGAGTGTGGCGGGTTCCACAGATACGCAGTATTTT	CAWSVAGSTDTQYF
TRBD1	TRBV30	TRBJ2-1	NA	TGTGCCTGGAGTATGGTACAGGGGCATGAGCAGTTCTTC	CAWSMVQGHEQFF
NA	TRBV4-1	TRBJ1-1	NA	TGCGCCAGCAGCCAAGTCCCCGGCGTGAACACTGAAGCTTTCTTT	CASSQVPGVNTEAFF
TRBD2	TRBV5-1	TRBJ2-7	NA	TGCGCCAGCAGCTCGATCTCCGGGGGGGACGAGCAGTACTTC	CASSSISGGDEQYF
NA	TRBV30	TRBJ1-1	NA	TGTGCCTGGAGTGTGTTAGGGAACACTGAAGCTTTCTTT	CAWSVLGNTEAFF
TRBD2	TRBV5-3	TRBJ2-5	NA	TGTGCCAGAAGCGACGGGACTATCTCCCAAGAGACCCAGTACTTC	CARSDGTISQETQYF
NA	TRBV27	TRBJ2-3	few	TGTGCCAGCAAAACACCGGGAATCACAGATACGCAGTATTTT	CASKTPGITDTQYF
NA	TRBV12-5	TRBJ1-1	NA	TGTGCTAGTGGTTTGGGGGGCACTGAAGCTTTCTTT	CASGLGGTEAFF
TRBD2	TRBV2	TRBJ2-7	NA	TGTGCCAGCAGTGAAGGGGCGAGTAGCGGGGATCCCTACGAGCAGTACTTC	CASSEGASSGDPYEQYF
NA	TRBV7-2	TRBJ1-5	NA	TGTGCCAGCAGCTTAGTCTGGGGTAATCAGCCCCAGCATTTT	CASSLVWGNQPQHF
NA	TRBV4-1	TRBJ2-7	NA	TGCGCCAGCAGCCAAGAGCCCTACCCCTCCTACGAGCAGTACTTC	CASSQEPYPSYEQYF
NA	TRBV4-3	TRBJ2-2	NA	TGCGCCAGCAGCCAAGGCTACCTCACCGGGGAGCTGTTTTTT	CASSQGYLTGELFF
NA	TRBV5-6	TRBJ1-5	NA	TGTGCCAGCAGCTTGATAGGTACAGGTGAATGGAGCTTGCAGCCCCAGCATTTT	CASSLIGTGEWSLQPQHF
NA	TRBV7-9	TRBJ2-5	few	TGTGCCAGCAGCTTAAATCAGGGGTCGGAGGAGACCCAGTACTTC	CASSLNQGSEETQYF
TRBD2	TRBV12-5	TRBJ2-4	few	TGTGCTAGTGGGGCTAGCGGGAGGACCAAAAACATTCAGTACTTC	CASGASGRTKNIQYF
NA	TRBV5-6	TRBJ1-5	NA	TGTGCCAGCAGCTTGGGGTCAGGGTATCAGCCCCAGCATTTT	CASSLGSGYQPQHF
NA	TRBV27	TRBJ2-7	NA	TGTGCCAGCAGCACGGTGTCAGCTTTGCCCCCCAACGAGCAGTACTTC	CASSTVSALPPNEQYF
NA	TRBV27	TRBJ2-5	few	TGTGCCAGCAGTTTATCGGGCGATCGGGCCCAGTACTTC	CASSLSGDRAQYF
TRBD1	TRBV30	TRBJ2-7	NA	TGTGCCTGGACCCAAGGGGGCAATGGCCACGAGCAGTACTTC	CAWTQGGNGHEQYF